The 30 T cell receptor beta chains below were found in one sample sequenced in a study of cytomegalovirus exposure and HLA in healthy donors. The assay was immunoSEQ multiplex PCR, and TCRdb's table has in-frame clones only and misses some. The sample lists about 150,000 clones; approximately 86% were seen once. Sample: PBMCs. These receptor sequences come from a man younger than 35 in good health and CMV-seropositive.

The chain combines TRBV4-1 with TRBJ2-1; 9 bases line up with TRBD2. The CDR3 spans 17 residues. Germline CDR1 is MGHRA and CDR2 is YSYEKL. J gave up 2 bases and V 4 bases, and 9 bases lay outside the gene matches. For the CDR3, the DNA is TGCGCCAGCAGCCGCGTAACAGCGGGGGGCCCCTACAATGAGCAGTTCTTC. Translation gives CASSRVTAGGPYNEQFF.

This chain uses TRBV19 with TRBJ1-5; D may be TRBD1 (5 bases). The germline V gene encodes CDR1 LNHDA and CDR2 SQIVND (reference sequence). This CDR3 is 15 amino acids long. Trimming removed 3 bases from V and 6 bases from J, with 15 bases in between. The DNA of the CDR3 is TGTGCCAGTAGTATCGAGCAGGGTTGGATTCAGCCCCAGCATTTT. Its translation is CASSIEQGWIQPQHF.

The chain is built from TRBV7-2 and TRBJ1-5; 7 bases line up with TRBD1. Germline-derived CDR1 and CDR2 are SGHTA and FQGNSA. The CDR3 covers 15 residues. The junction had 10 bases not matched to a gene; V was cut back by 7 bases and J by 4 bases. In DNA, the CDR3 is TGTGCCAGCACCGAGCGACAGGGTGTAAATCAGCCCCAGCATTTT. Its protein is CASTERQGVNQPQHF.

The V and J genes are TRBV5-4 and TRBJ1-2, with a possible D match to TRBD1 (5 bases). CDR1 is SGHNT and CDR2 is YYREEE in the germline V gene (reference sequence). The CDR3 consists of 14 residues. Trimming removed 0 bases at V and 4 bases at J, with 10 bases between. CDR3 protein: CASSLGQKVYGYTF. The CDR3 DNA sequence: TGTGCCAGCAGCTTGGGACAGAAGGTCTATGGCTACACCTTC.

The chain uses TRBV7-9 and TRBJ2-7; the match to TRBD2 covers 12 bases. Germline V gene sequence: CDR1 SEHNR, CDR2 FQNEAQ (reference sequence). V was pared by 6 bases and J by 2 bases, with 8 bases of the junction left unmatched. This CDR3 region has 16 residues. CDR3 bases: TGTGCCAGCAGTGCACGACTAGCGGGAGCAACCTACGAGCAGTACTTC. Its protein is CASSARLAGATYEQYF.

A single count supports this clone. The rearrangement links TRBV9 to TRBJ2-5; D ambiguous. The CDR3 contains 15 residues. Trimming took 3 bases from V and 1 from J, leaving 13 bases between them. Germline CDR1 SGDLS, CDR2 YYNGEE. CDR3 DNA sequence: TGTGCCAGCAGCGCTTACCCGGGTCTCCAAGAGACCCAGTACTTC. Its protein product is CASSAYPGLQETQYF. The variable domain in full, completed from reference TRBV9 and TRBJ2-5, reads DSGVTQTPKHLITATGQRVTLRCSPRSGDLSVYWYQQSLDQGLQFLIQYYNGEERAKGNILERFSAQQFPDLHSELNLSSLELGDSALYFCASSAYPGLQETQYFGPGTRLLVL.

CDR3 in DNA: TGTGCCAGCAGCGTCGCGTACGCAGGGGGTAACTATGGCTACACCTTC. This encodes CASSVAYAGGNYGYTF. The rearrangement uses TRBV7-2 and TRBJ1-2; TRBD1 matches at 7 bases. CDR1 is SGHTA, CDR2 FQGNSA, per germline. Germline trimming cut 5 bases from V and 1 base from J; bases unmatched to any gene: 10. This CDR3 region has 16 residues.

This clone appeared a few times. The rearrangement uses TRBV29-1 and TRBJ1-5, with D uncertain. Deletions cut 7 bases from V and 6 bases from J, with 13 bases between. CDR1 and CDR2 from the germline V gene are SQVTM and ANQGSEA. This CDR3 comprises 12 residues. CDR3 coding DNA: TGCAGCGCCGGCGGGGTGGGTCAGCCCCAGCATTTT. Translation gives CSAGGVGQPQHF. The complete variable domain, with remaining parts taken from reference TRBV29-1 and TRBJ1-5, reads SAVISQKPSRDICQRGTSLTIQCQVDSQVTMMFWYRQQPGQSLTLIATANQGSEATYESGFVIDKFPISRPNLTFSTLTVSNMSPEDSSIYLCSAGGVGQPQHFGDGTRLSIL.

The chain has TRBV9 and TRBJ2-1; D gene ambiguous. Germline V lookup: CDR1 SGDLS, CDR2 YYNGEE. Deletions cut 0 bases from V and 8 bases from J, with 6 bases between. The CDR3 length is 12 residues. The CDR3 region has the DNA TGTGCCAGCAGCGTAGGCGTGGATGAGCAGTTCTTC. Translating gives CASSVGVDEQFF.

J is TRBJ2-7 and V is TRBV11-2; TRBD2 matches at 9 bases. This CDR3 spans 15 amino acids. V shed 1 base and J 3 bases; nucleotides not matched to a gene: 4. The V gene's germline CDR1 is SGHAT and CDR2 FQNNGV. This CDR3 reads CASSLGLAEIYEQYF. The CDR3, as DNA: TGTGCCAGCAGCTTAGGACTAGCGGAAATCTACGAGCAGTACTTC.

The chain carries TRBV25-1 and TRBJ1-5; 10 positions agree with TRBD1. This CDR3 has 15 residues. Germline values: CDR1 MGHDK, CDR2 SYGVNS. V shed 4 bases, J shed 6 bases, and the junction held 6 bases outside the gene matches. CDR3 DNA sequence: TGTGCCAGCAGTGGACAGGGGGCCGGCCGTCAGCCCCAGCATTTT. Protein sequence: CASSGQGAGRQPQHF.

This CDR3 reads CTSSPELGFADNSYNEQFF. The CDR3 bases are TGCACCAGCAGCCCAGAATTGGGTTTTGCGGATAACTCCTACAATGAGCAGTTCTTC. This chain links TRBV1 with TRBJ2-1; the table's D call TRBD2 went unverified against the DNA. TRBV1 is a recognized pseudogene. CDR3 length equals 19 residues.

This sequence joins TRBV5-4 and TRBJ1-2; TRBD1 matches 7 bases. The ends lost 3 bases at V and 8 bases at J; junction bases unmatched: 10. In germline, CDR1 is SGHNT, CDR2 YYREEE (reference sequence). CDR3 size: 14 residues. The CDR3 nucleotides are TGTGCCAGCAGCTCCCATGACAGGGCGGGCGGCTACACCTTC. It specifies CASSSHDRAGGYTF.

The rearrangement links TRBV5-1 to TRBJ2-1; 7 positions match TRBD2. Trimming at V came to 0 bases and at J to 0 bases, leaving 0 bases not matched to a gene. This CDR3 comprises 15 residues. Germline CDR1 reads SGHRS; CDR2 reads YFSETQ. The CDR3 region is CASSLGGGSYNEQFF. CDR3 coding DNA: TGCGCCAGCAGCTTGGGCGGGGGCTCCTACAATGAGCAGTTCTTC.

The chain recombines TRBV6-6 with TRBJ1-5; a weak D match, TRBD1 (5 bases). The germline V gene has CDR1 MNHNY and CDR2 SVGAGI (reference sequence). V was pared by 5 bases and J by 6 bases, with 14 bases between. The CDR3 has 14 residues. Written as DNA, the CDR3 is TGTGCCAGCAGTCTCTCAGGGTTAGGTCAGCCCCAGCATTTT. Translated: CASSLSGLGQPQHF.

The count of this clone is one. This chain joins TRBV10-2 and TRBJ1-4, with a tentative D call TRBD1 (5 bases). The CDR3 consists of 13 residues. Germline CDR1 reads WSHSY; CDR2 reads SAAADI. V was pared by 6 bases and J by 8 bases, with 13 bases between. DNA for the CDR3: TGCGCCAGCAGCGGGACTGGACCAGAAAAACTGTTTTTT. Translating gives CASSGTGPEKLFF.

This chain uses TRBV7-2 with TRBJ1-2, with a possible D match to TRBD1 (5 bases). The CDR3 is made up of 13 amino acids. With 5 bases removed from V and 2 bases from J, the gap between germline ends came to 9 bases. CDR1 and CDR2 from the germline V gene are SGHTA and FQGNSA. CDR3 DNA sequence: TGTGCCAGCAGCCCGGACATAAACTATGGCTACACCTTC. This encodes CASSPDINYGYTF.

This rearrangement joins TRBV29-1 to TRBJ1-2; possibly TRBD1 for D (5 bases). The V gene's germline CDR1 is SQVTM and CDR2 ANQGSEA. V shed 3 bases and J shed 8 bases, with 16 bases lying between them. The CDR3 is made up of 13 amino acids. CDR3 bases: TGCAGCGTTGAGGGCAGACAAAGGGGAGGCTACACCTTC. Protein product: CSVEGRQRGGYTF.

J is TRBJ1-6 and V is TRBV7-8; D ambiguous. V was trimmed by 4 bases and J by 8 bases, leaving 12 bases between them. The CDR3 has 14 amino acids. The germline CDR1 and CDR2 sequences are SGHVS and FQNEAQ. The CDR3 DNA reads as TGTGCCAGCAGCTCTCAAGGAGTGGATTCACCCCTCCACTTT. Protein product: CASSSQGVDSPLHF. Full variable domain (outside the CDR3, taken from reference TRBV7-8 and TRBJ1-6): GAGVSQSPRYKVAKRGQDVALRCDPISGHVSLFWYQQALGQGPEFLTYFQNEAQLDKSGLPSDRFFAERPEGSVSTLKIQRTQQEDSAVYLCASSSQGVDSPLHFGNGTRLTVT.

V and J are TRBV9 and TRBJ2-1; no firm D call. Germline values: CDR1 SGDLS, CDR2 YYNGEE. The CDR3 is 16 amino acids. V was shortened by 0 bases and J by 0 bases, with 10 bases between the two germline ends. The CDR3, as DNA: TGTGCCAGCAGCGTAGGTTCCTCGAGCTCCTACAATGAGCAGTTCTTC. It codes for CASSVGSSSSYNEQFF.

This chain joins TRBV5-1 and TRBJ2-1; possibly TRBD2 for D (5 bases). The CDR3 loop spans 16 amino acids. V lost 0 bases, J lost 10 bases, and 20 bases lay in between. CDR1 SGHRS and CDR2 YFSETQ come from the germline V gene. The DNA of the CDR3 is TGCGCCAGCAGCTTGGATGGGTTTCTAGGGTCGGGGGAGCAGTTCTTC. Translation gives CASSLDGFLGSGEQFF.

The chain joins TRBV4-1 to TRBJ2-5; 10 nucleotides align to TRBD1. CDR1 is MGHRA and CDR2 is YSYEKL in the germline V gene. The CDR3 totals 17 residues. V lost 0 bases, J lost 6 bases, and 10 bases stayed unmatched. Here the CDR3 reads CASSQEPGTGAGKTQYF. CDR3 in DNA: TGCGCCAGCAGCCAAGAACCCGGGACAGGGGCCGGGAAGACCCAGTACTTC.

Note on this clone: An end of the junction differs from the germline gene, which may be a read error. The CDR3 DNA sequence: TGTGCCAGTTCACCAGGGGGCGGCGAAACAGATACGCAGTATTTT. It translates to CASSPGGGETDTQYF. The chain couples TRBV18 to TRBJ2-3; 8 nucleotides align to TRBD1. Looked up from germline, CDR1 is KGHSH and CDR2 is LQKENI. This CDR3 spans 15 amino acids.

The chain combines TRBV7-6 with TRBJ2-5, with 7 bases lining up with TRBD2. Germline values: CDR1 SGHVS, CDR2 FNYEAQ. CDR3 size: 16 residues. J was trimmed by 4 bases and V by 5 bases; bases with no gene match: 13. CDR3 sequence reads: CASSPPGLVGGETQYF. The CDR3 DNA is TGTGCCAGCAGCCCGCCTGGACTAGTCGGGGGAGAGACCCAGTACTTC.

This clone appeared once. V and J are TRBV9 and TRBJ2-7; TRBD2 agrees at 14 bases. V trimming: 4 bases; J trimming: 5 bases; junction bases outside the gene matches: 14. This CDR3 has 18 residues. Germline loops: CDR1 SGDLS, CDR2 YYNGEE. CDR3 sequence reads: CASSSTGTSGSNLDEQYF. In DNA form, the CDR3 reads TGTGCCAGCAGCTCAACTGGGACTAGCGGGAGTAACCTTGACGAGCAGTACTTC.

The genes are TRBV18 and TRBJ2-7, with D maybe TRBD2 (5 bases). Germline loops: CDR1 KGHSH, CDR2 LQKENI. The CDR3 loop spans 15 amino acids. V lost 0 bases to trimming and J lost 5 bases, with 14 bases between them. The CDR3 reads CASSPPASLLDEQYF. The CDR3 DNA reads TGTGCCAGCTCACCACCTGCTAGCCTCTTAGACGAGCAGTACTTC.

The V call is TRBV2, the J call TRBJ2-5; weak D call: TRBD2 (5 bases). Trimming took 0 bases from V and 5 from J, leaving 16 bases between them. The CDR3 consists of 16 residues. The germline V gene encodes CDR1 SNHLY and CDR2 FYNNEI. CDR3 protein: CASSEALRARGETQYF. Written as DNA, the CDR3 is TGTGCCAGCAGTGAAGCGCTTCGGGCTAGAGGGGAGACCCAGTACTTC.

V usage is TRBV27 and J usage is TRBJ2-7; 9 bases line up with TRBD1. Germline assignment: CDR1 MNHEY and CDR2 SMNVEV (reference sequence). Losses at the gene ends were 5 bases for V and 5 bases for J; bases not matched to a gene: 10. The CDR3 runs 15 residues. In nucleotides, the CDR3 is TGTGCCAGCAGTCCTGGCGGGACAGGGTCCAACGAGCAGTACTTC. This gives the protein CASSPGGTGSNEQYF.

The V gene is TRBV6-4, the J gene TRBJ2-2; no reliable D call. The V gene's germline CDR1 is MRHNA and CDR2 SNTAGT. Trimming took 8 bases from V and 3 from J, leaving 4 bases between them. This CDR3 is 11 amino acids long. CDR3 bases: TGTGCCAGCTATGACACCGGGGAGCTGTTTTTT. Translating it yields CASYDTGELFF.

The chain couples TRBV7-2 to TRBJ2-1; 10 bases align to TRBD2. Germline CDR1 and CDR2: SGHTA and FQGNSA. The CDR3 has 15 residues. J lost 2 bases, V lost 5 bases, and 3 bases had no gene match. Here the CDR3 DNA reads TGTGCCAGCAGCGAAAGCGGGGGGGCCTACAATGAGCAGTTCTTC. Amino acid sequence: CASSESGGAYNEQFF.